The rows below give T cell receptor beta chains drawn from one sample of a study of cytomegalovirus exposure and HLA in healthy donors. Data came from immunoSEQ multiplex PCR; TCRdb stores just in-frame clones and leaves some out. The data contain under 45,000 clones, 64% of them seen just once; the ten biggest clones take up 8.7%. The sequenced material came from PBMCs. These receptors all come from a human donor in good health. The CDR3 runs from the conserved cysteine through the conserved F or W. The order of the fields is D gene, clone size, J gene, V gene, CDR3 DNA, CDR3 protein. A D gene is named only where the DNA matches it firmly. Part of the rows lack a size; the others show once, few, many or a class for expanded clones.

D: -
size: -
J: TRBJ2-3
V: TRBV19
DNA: TGTGCCAGTAGGACCCGACAGGCAGATACGCAGTATTTT
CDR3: CASRTRQADTQYF

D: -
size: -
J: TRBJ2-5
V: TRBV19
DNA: TGTGCCAGTAGTGCCAGGGAGACCCAGTACTTC
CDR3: CASSARETQYF

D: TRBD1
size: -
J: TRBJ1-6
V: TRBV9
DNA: TGTGCCAGCAGCGTCCGGGACAGCTCATGGTCACCCCTCCACTTT
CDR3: CASSVRDSSWSPLHF

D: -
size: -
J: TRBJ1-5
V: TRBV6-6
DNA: TGTGCCAGCAGCAAGAGAACAGGGAATCAGCCCCAGCATTTT
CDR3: CASSKRTGNQPQHF

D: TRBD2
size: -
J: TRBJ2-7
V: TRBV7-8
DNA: TGTGCCAGCAGCACCTCTAGCGGGGGGGCATACGAGCAGTACTTC
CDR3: CASSTSSGGAYEQYF

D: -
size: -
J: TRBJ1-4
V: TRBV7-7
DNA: TGTGCCAGCAGCCCTAGTATCGGAAATGAAAAACTGTTTTTT
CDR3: CASSPSIGNEKLFF

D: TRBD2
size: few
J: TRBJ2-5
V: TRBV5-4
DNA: TGTGCCAGCAGCTTGACTAGCGGGGGGCAAGAGACCCAGTACTTC
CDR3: CASSLTSGGQETQYF

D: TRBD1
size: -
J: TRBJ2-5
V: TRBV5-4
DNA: TGTGCCAGCAGCTCACAAGGGACAGAAGAGACCCAGTACTTC
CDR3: CASSSQGTEETQYF

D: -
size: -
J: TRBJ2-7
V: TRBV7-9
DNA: TGTGCCAGCAGCTTAGCCTACTCCTACGAGCAGTACTTC
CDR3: CASSLAYSYEQYF

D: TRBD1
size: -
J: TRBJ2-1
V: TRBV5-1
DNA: TGCGCCAGCAGCGAGGGACAGGGGACCTACAATGAGCAGTTCTTC
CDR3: CASSEGQGTYNEQFF

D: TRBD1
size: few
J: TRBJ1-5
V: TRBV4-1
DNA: TGCGCCAGCAGCCAGTACCAACGCGCCAAGGGGGCTCAGCCCCAGCATTTT
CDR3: CASSQYQRAKGAQPQHF

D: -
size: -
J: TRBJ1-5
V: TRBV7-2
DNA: TGTGCCAGCAGCTTACGGGATCAGCCCCAGCATTTT
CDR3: CASSLRDQPQHF

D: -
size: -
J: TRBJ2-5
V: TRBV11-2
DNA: TGTGCCAGCAGCACAACGGGGACCCAGTACTTC
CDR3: CASSTTGTQYF